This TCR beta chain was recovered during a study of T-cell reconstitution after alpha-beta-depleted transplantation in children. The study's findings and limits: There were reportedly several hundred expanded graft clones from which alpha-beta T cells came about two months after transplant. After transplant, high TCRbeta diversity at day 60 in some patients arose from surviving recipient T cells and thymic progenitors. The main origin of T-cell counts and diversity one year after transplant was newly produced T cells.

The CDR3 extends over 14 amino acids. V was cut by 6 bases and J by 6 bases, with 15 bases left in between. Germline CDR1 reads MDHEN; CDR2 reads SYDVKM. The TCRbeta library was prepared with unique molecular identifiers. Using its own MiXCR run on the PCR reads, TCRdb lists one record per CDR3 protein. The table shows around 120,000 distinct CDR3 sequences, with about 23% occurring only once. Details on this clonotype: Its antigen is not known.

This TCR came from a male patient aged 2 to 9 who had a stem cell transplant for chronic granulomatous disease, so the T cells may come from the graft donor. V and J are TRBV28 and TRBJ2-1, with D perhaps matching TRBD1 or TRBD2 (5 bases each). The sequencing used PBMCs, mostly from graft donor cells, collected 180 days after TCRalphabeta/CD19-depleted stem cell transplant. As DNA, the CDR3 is TGTGCCAGCAGCCGTCCGGGACCTTTCAATGAGCAGTTCTTC. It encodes CASSRPGPFNEQFF.